This T cell receptor (beta chain) comes out of a study of lymphopenia after photon versus proton radiotherapy. The table came from immunoSEQ multiplex PCR; TCRdb's copy has only in-frame clones and leaves some out. This table holds roughly 17,000 clones, more than 85% found once. As for this clone: Its antigen remains unknown.

Points from the study as a whole: After lymphocyte nadir, photon-treated repertoires showed oligoclonal expansion, especially CD8+ Temra. Survival link was tested only in deceased patients; proton benefit remains a possibility. Relative stability marked proton patients; photon patients lost diversity and naive cells.

V lost 8 bases to trimming and J lost 4 bases, with 8 bases between them. Germline V gene data show CDR1 as MNHEY and CDR2 as SVGAGI. CDR3 length: 11 amino acids. The clonotype comes from a woman between 35 and 50 years old with cholangiocarcinoma. The starting material was peripheral blood, obtained from a patient treated with photon-based radiotherapy. The rearrangement links TRBV6-5 to TRBJ1-2; weak D call: TRBD1 (6 bases). CDR3 region: CASGGSYGYTF. In nucleotides, the CDR3 is TGTGCCAGCGGGGGCAGCTATGGCTACACCTTC.